This T cell receptor (beta chain) was captured by sequencing in a study of OX40 agonist ivuxolimab in advanced cancers. Study-level information: Administration of intravenous ivuxolimab to patients occurred every 2 weeks at 0.01 to 10 mg/kg. Partial responses were achieved by three patients: one hepatocellular carcinoma, two cutaneous melanoma.

Note on this clone: Antigen: not known.

Notes on the study in general: Also showing low normalized T-cell clonal expansion were some of the nonresponders. Among the lowest peripheral clonal expansion occurred in 0.1-3.0 mg/kg partial responders.

The V and J ends lost 6 bases and 4 bases respectively, with 10 bases between them. The germline V gene encodes CDR1 LNHDA and CDR2 SQIVND (reference sequence). The CDR3 consists of 13 residues. Method: immunoSEQ multiplex PCR; TCRdb's copy keeps in-frame clones and lacks some. In the table there are 100,000 to 110,000 clones, approximately 89% of which are singletons. The genes are TRBV19 and TRBJ2-1; D unresolved. This TCR came from an adult with an advanced solid tumor such as melanoma, head and neck, liver or kidney cancer. Sequences were derived from CD4+ or CD8+ T cells sorted from blood, sampled in a trial of the OX40 agonist ivuxolimab. CDR3 DNA sequence: TGTGCCAGTAGACTTACAAATTACAATGAGCAGTTCTTC. Translation gives CASRLTNYNEQFF.